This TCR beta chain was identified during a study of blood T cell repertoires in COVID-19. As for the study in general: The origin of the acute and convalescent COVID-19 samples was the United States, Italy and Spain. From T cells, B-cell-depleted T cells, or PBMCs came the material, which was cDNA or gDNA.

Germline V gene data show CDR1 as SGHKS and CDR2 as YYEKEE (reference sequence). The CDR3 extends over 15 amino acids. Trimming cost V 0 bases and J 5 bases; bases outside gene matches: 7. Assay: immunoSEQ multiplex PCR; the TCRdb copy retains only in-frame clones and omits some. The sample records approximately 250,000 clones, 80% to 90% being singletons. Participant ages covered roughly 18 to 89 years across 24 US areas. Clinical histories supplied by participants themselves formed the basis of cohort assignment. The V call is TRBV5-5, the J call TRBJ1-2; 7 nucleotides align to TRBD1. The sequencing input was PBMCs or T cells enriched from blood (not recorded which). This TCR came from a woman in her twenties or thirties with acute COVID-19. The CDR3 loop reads CASSLATGEGYGYTF. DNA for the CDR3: TGTGCCAGCAGCTTGGCTACAGGGGAAGGGTATGGCTACACCTTC. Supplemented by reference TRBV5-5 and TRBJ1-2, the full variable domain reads DAGVTQSPTHLIKTRGQQVTLRCSPISGHKSVSWYQQVLGQGPQFIFQYYEKEERGRGNFPDRFSARQFPNYSSELNVNALLLGDSALYLCASSLATGEGYGYTFGSGTRLTVV.